The 17 T cell receptor beta chains in this list originate from one sample, sequenced in a study of T cell responses to AZD1222 COVID-19 vaccine. Generated by immunoSEQ multiplex PCR, the TCRdb table keeps only in-frame clones and is missing some. The profile shows about 120,000 clones, 75% to 90% of them singletons. The starting material was peripheral blood, obtained on day 0 of AZD1222 vaccination. These receptors originate from an adult in good health.

The genes are TRBV12-3 or TRBV12-4 and TRBJ1-1; tentative D call: TRBD1 (5 bases). The CDR3 runs to 13 residues. The V end lost 8 bases, the J end lost 4 bases, and 14 bases lay between the germline ends. This CDR3 is CASGGAGVTEAFF. The CDR3 DNA reads as TGTGCCAGCGGTGGGGCGGGGGTCACTGAAGCTTTCTTT.

This clone was counted once. This rearrangement joins TRBV14 to TRBJ2-2; maybe TRBD1 (6 bases). V lost 4 bases and J 3 bases, leaving 9 bases between the germline ends. There are 14 residues in the CDR3. Germline-derived CDR1 and CDR2 are SGHDN and FVKESK. Here the CDR3 DNA reads TGTGCCAGCAGCCGGGACACCTACACCGGGGAGCTGTTTTTT. Protein product: CASSRDTYTGELFF.

The chain couples TRBV10-3 to TRBJ1-2, with 7 bases that match TRBD1. Looked up from germline, CDR1 is ENHRY and CDR2 is SYGVKD. After removal of 4 bases from V and 8 bases from J, the junction contained 13 bases not matched to a gene. CDR3 length equals 15 residues. The CDR3 DNA follows: TGTGCCATCAGTGTAAGGGACAGCCTAGAGGGGGGCTACACCTTC. Its protein product is CAISVRDSLEGGYTF.

The chain is built from TRBV30 and TRBJ2-1, with 8 bases fitting TRBD2. CDR3 size: 15 residues. V was pared by 2 bases and J by 6 bases, with 9 bases of the junction left unmatched. Germline CDR1 GTSNPN, CDR2 SVGIG (reference sequence). CDR3 loop: CAWSPRRGAANEQFF. CDR3 coding DNA: TGTGCCTGGAGTCCCCGGCGGGGGGCTGCCAATGAGCAGTTCTTC.

The V call is TRBV5-5, the J call TRBJ1-1; D is unresolved. Trimming stripped 0 bases from V and 0 bases from J, with 15 bases between. This CDR3 contains 17 residues. Germline lookup yields CDR1 SGHKS and CDR2 YYEKEE (reference sequence). CDR3 nucleotides: TGTGCCAGCAGCTTGGCCATTGGAACTGTCATGAACACTGAAGCTTTCTTT. Protein sequence: CASSLAIGTVMNTEAFF.

The J gene is TRBJ1-1, the V gene TRBV3-1 (or the pseudogene TRBV3-2); unclear D gene. Germline CDR1 LGHDT, CDR2 YNNKEL (reference sequence). The CDR3 totals 13 residues. Trimming took off 1 base at V and 1 base at J, with 4 bases between the two ends. CDR3 loop: CASSQGQNTEAFF. CDR3 coding DNA: TGTGCCAGCAGCCAAGGTCAGAACACTGAAGCTTTCTTT.

The gene calls are TRBV4-2 and TRBJ1-1, with D tentatively TRBD1 (5 bases). This CDR3 region has 15 residues. CDR1 and CDR2 (germline): LGHNA, YNFKEQ. V was shortened by 4 bases and J by 1 base, with 13 bases between the two germline ends. Here the CDR3 DNA reads TGTGCCAGCAGCCCGGCGGGGGGTAAGAACACTGAAGCTTTCTTT. Its protein is CASSPAGGKNTEAFF.

This chain links TRBV27 with TRBJ1-6, with D perhaps matching TRBD1 (5 bases). The germline CDR1 and CDR2 sequences are MNHEY and SMNVEV (reference sequence). CDR3 length equals 13 residues. V was trimmed by 10 bases and J by 7 bases, leaving 14 bases between them. The CDR3 loop is CATSRQPNSPLHF. The CDR3 DNA is TGTGCCACCTCGCGACAGCCGAATTCACCCCTCCACTTT.

The count of this clone is one. As DNA, the CDR3 is TGTGCCTGGAGTATAATTCCGCCGGGACACCAGCCGGATAATTCACCCCTCCACTTT. Its translation: CAWSIIPPGHQPDNSPLHF. The V call is TRBV30, the J call TRBJ1-6; possible D gene TRBD1, 6 bases. V was trimmed by 2 bases and J by 5 bases, leaving 25 bases between them. Germline CDR1 GTSNPN, CDR2 SVGIG (reference sequence). This CDR3 is built from 19 residues. Complete variable domain (other parts from reference TRBV30 and TRBJ1-6): SQTIHQWPATLVQPVGSPLSLECTVEGTSNPNLYWYRQAAGRGLQLLFYSVGIGQISSEVPQNLSASRPQDRQFILSSKKLLLSDSGFYLCAWSIIPPGHQPDNSPLHFGNGTRLTVT.

The chain has TRBV11-2 and TRBJ1-1; 9 nucleotides align to TRBD1. Germline CDR1 and CDR2: SGHAT and FQNNGV. J was trimmed by 6 bases and V by 4 bases; bases with no gene match: 6. The CDR3 runs to 14 residues. The CDR3 DNA reads TGTGCCAGCAGCTCCCGACAGGGGGGCCCTGAAGCTTTCTTT. Translation: CASSSRQGGPEAFF.

The chain uses TRBV27 and TRBJ2-7; tentative D call: TRBD2 (5 bases). Germline-derived CDR1 and CDR2 are MNHEY and SMNVEV (reference sequence). V dropped 3 bases and J dropped 3 bases, with 15 bases sitting between them. This CDR3 comprises 15 residues. The chain's CDR3 is CASSFSPGSGYEQYF. CDR3 DNA: TGTGCCAGCAGTTTTTCCCCGGGGAGCGGCTACGAGCAGTACTTC.

CDR3 coding DNA: TGTGCCAGCAGCGTAGAACTAGGGCATTTGGAGACCCAGTACTTC. Translation: CASSVELGHLETQYF. The J gene is TRBJ2-5, the V gene TRBV9, with a possible D match to TRBD2 (5 bases). The V end was cut by 0 bases, the J end by 5 bases, with 14 bases between. This CDR3 is built from 15 residues. CDR1 and CDR2 from the germline V gene are SGDLS and YYNGEE.

This clone was counted between two and nine times. The chain links TRBV5-5 to TRBJ2-3, with 13 bases matching TRBD2. This CDR3 region has 17 residues. Germline-derived CDR1 and CDR2 are SGHKS and YYEKEE (reference sequence). J gave up 2 bases and V 7 bases, and 10 bases lay outside the gene matches. In DNA form, the CDR3 reads TGTGCCAGCCAATGGACTAGCGGGGGTGGCCCCACAGATACGCAGTATTTT. Its translation: CASQWTSGGGPTDTQYF.

The rearrangement joins TRBV6-1 to TRBJ2-7, with D unresolved. The germline gives CDR1 MNHNS, CDR2 SASEGT. The CDR3 has 13 amino acids. Trimming pared 3 bases from V and 3 bases from J, leaving 9 bases between. CDR3 in amino acids: CASSEGVNYEQYF. The CDR3 coding sequence is TGTGCCAGCAGTGAGGGTGTTAACTACGAGCAGTACTTC.

This chain connects TRBV5-1 to TRBJ2-7, with unresolved D. The CDR3 covers 14 residues. Deletions cut 0 bases from V and 2 bases from J, with 9 bases between. The germline V gene encodes CDR1 SGHRS and CDR2 YFSETQ. CDR3 nucleotides: TGCGCCAGCAGCTTGGAGTCAGACCCCTACGAGCAGTACTTC. Encoded protein: CASSLESDPYEQYF.

The genes are TRBV30 and TRBJ2-1; 9 bases line up with TRBD2. Germline V gene sequence: CDR1 GTSNPN, CDR2 SVGIG (reference sequence). The trim removed 3 bases at V and 4 bases at J, leaving 4 bases unmatched. The CDR3 contains 14 residues. The CDR3 loop reads CAWSQTSGYNEQFF. The CDR3 region has the DNA TGTGCCTGGAGCCAGACTAGCGGATACAATGAGCAGTTCTTC.

The count of this clone is one. The CDR3 sequence is CASSQGGNTIYF. The CDR3 nucleotides are TGTGCCAGCAGCCAGGGAGGAAACACCATATATTTT. The genes are TRBV7-8 and TRBJ1-3; tentatively, D is TRBD1 (5 bases). Germline lookup yields CDR1 SGHVS and CDR2 FQNEAQ. The V end was cut by 5 bases, the J end by 4 bases, with 6 bases between. There are 12 residues in the CDR3.